This T cell receptor beta chain was captured by sequencing in a study of lymphopenia after photon versus proton radiotherapy. General study findings and limits: In patients who died, overall survival fell as post-nadir TCR diversity dropped more. Oligoclonal CD8+ Temra expansion after nadir drove photon patients' diversity drop. Relative stability marked proton patients; photon patients lost diversity and naive cells.

Germline CDR1 SGHVS, CDR2 FQNEAQ. The CDR3 runs to 11 residues. The V and J ends lost 6 bases and 6 bases respectively, with 5 bases between them. Data came from immunoSEQ multiplex PCR; TCRdb stores just in-frame clones and leaves some out. The sample has approximately 58,000 clones, 80% to 90% seen once; the top ten hold roughly 27%. Comment on this clone: What it binds is not known.

The specimen was peripheral blood, collected from a patient treated with photon-based radiotherapy. This chain joins TRBV7-8 and TRBJ2-2; D is perhaps TRBD2 (5 bases). The source is a man aged 50 to 60 with gastric cancer. DNA of the CDR3: TGTGCCAGCAGGAGGGCCGGGGAGCTGTTTTTT. Its protein product is CASRRAGELFF. The entire variable domain, with the rest obtained from reference TRBV7-8 and TRBJ2-2, is as follows: GAGVSQSPRYKVAKRGQDVALRCDPISGHVSLFWYQQALGQGPEFLTYFQNEAQLDKSGLPSDRFFAERPEGSVSTLKIQRTQQEDSAVYLCASRRAGELFFGEGSRLTVL.